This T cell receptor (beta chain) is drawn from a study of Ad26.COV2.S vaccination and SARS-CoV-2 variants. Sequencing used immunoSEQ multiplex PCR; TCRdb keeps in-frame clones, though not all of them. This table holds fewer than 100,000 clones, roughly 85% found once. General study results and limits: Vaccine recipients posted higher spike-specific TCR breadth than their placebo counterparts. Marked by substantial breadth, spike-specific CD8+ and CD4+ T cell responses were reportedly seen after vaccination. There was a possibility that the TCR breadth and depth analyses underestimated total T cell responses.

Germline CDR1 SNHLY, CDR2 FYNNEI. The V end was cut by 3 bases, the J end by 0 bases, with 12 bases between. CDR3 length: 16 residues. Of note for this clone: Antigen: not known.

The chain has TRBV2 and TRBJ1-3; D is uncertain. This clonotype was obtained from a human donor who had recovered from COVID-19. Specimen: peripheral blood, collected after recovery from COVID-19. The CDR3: CASSESTGPSGNTIYF. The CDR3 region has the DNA TGTGCCAGCAGTGAGTCCACCGGTCCCTCTGGAAACACCATATATTTT.